Included here is one TCR beta chain sequence, with context. Its antigen is undetermined. The CDR3 has 14 residues. CDR1 is SGDLS and CDR2 is YYNGEE in the germline V gene. The V and J ends lost 4 bases and 2 bases respectively, with 13 bases between them. The treatment is: about 20 received Ad26.COV2.S at low or high dose, single or two shots; roughly 5 received placebo; per-sample allocation not given. Day 63 after the first vaccine or placebo injection was the time point for sampling. Built on an Ad26 vector, the vaccine expressed Wuhan-strain SARS-CoV-2 spike. This sample was taken from a study of Ad26.COV2.S vaccination and SARS-CoV-2 variants. Looking at the study overall: Ad26.COV2.S, an intramuscular injection, was given once or twice 56 days apart.

Only in-frame clones appear in the TCRdb table, and some are missing; sequencing was by immunoSEQ multiplex PCR. Of hundreds of thousands of clones in the sample, around 84% were seen once. General observations from the study: Researchers cautioned that TCR breadth and depth analyses may have underestimated total T cell responses.

The sequencing here drew on peripheral blood, taken in a trial of Ad26.COV2.S vaccine versus placebo. The origin of this receptor is a person aged 18 to 59 who received the Ad26.COV2.S COVID-19 vaccine or a placebo. This chain links TRBV9 with TRBJ2-7; no definite D call. CDR3 DNA: TGTGCCAGCAGCCCCAACCAGGCGGCCTACGAGCAGTACTTC. The encoded protein is CASSPNQAAYEQYF. Full variable domain (missing parts from reference TRBV9 and TRBJ2-7): DSGVTQTPKHLITATGQRVTLRCSPRSGDLSVYWYQQSLDQGLQFLIQYYNGEERAKGNILERFSAQQFPDLHSELNLSSLELGDSALYFCASSPNQAAYEQYFGPGTRLTVT.